This T cell receptor (beta chain) originates from a study of OX40 agonist ivuxolimab in advanced cancers. Trimming removed 0 bases at V and 3 bases at J, with 12 bases between. The CDR3 is 16 amino acids. CDR1 is SGHVS and CDR2 is FNYEAQ in the germline V gene. Produced via immunoSEQ multiplex PCR; TCRdb's table is partial and in-frame only. The data show more than 65,000 clones, about four fifths seen once. This clone has a single count. The material sequenced was CD4+ or CD8+ T cells sorted from blood, taken in a trial of the OX40 agonist ivuxolimab. This rearrangement joins TRBV7-6 to TRBJ2-1, with D perhaps TRBD2 (5 bases). The TCR sequence derives from an adult with an advanced solid tumor such as melanoma, head and neck, liver or kidney cancer. The CDR3 nucleotides are TGTGCCAGCAGCTTAGCGCCTAGCCGAAACTACAATGAGCAGTTCTTC. Protein: CASSLAPSRNYNEQFF.